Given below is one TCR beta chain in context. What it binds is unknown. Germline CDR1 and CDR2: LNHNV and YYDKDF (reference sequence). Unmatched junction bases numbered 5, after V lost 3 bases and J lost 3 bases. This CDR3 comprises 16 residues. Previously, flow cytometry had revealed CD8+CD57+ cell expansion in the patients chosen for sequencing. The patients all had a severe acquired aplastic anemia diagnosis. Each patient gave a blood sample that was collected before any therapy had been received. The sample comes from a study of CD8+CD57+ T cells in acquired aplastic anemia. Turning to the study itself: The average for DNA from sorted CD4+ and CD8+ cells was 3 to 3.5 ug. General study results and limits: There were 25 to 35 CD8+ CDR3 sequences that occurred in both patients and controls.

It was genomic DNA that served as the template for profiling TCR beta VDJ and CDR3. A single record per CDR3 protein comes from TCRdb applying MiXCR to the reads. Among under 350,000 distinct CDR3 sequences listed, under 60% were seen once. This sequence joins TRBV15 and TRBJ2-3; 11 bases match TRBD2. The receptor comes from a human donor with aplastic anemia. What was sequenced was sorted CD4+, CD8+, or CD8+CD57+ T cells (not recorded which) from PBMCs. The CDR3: CATSRLGLAVTDTQYF. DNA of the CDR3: TGTGCCACCAGCAGGCTGGGACTAGCGGTGACAGATACGCAGTATTTT.